One sample yielded the 15 T cell receptor beta chains listed below, sequenced in a study of graft-versus-host responses after intestinal transplantation. TCRdb's copy holds only in-frame clones and misses some; the assay was immunoSEQ multiplex PCR. The table has 40,000 to 45,000 clones, more than 80% seen once. The specimen comprised PBMCs, sampled 300 to 330 days after intestinal transplant. The source is a human patient who received an intestinal transplant, so some T cells may come from the graft donor.

The J gene is TRBJ2-2, the V gene TRBV7-5; the D segment call TRBD2 is taken from the table without a DNA check. TRBV7-5 is reported as a pseudogene. This CDR3 is 18 amino acids long. The CDR3, as DNA: TGTGCCAGAAGCTTAGGGCGGGAAGAGGGCTGGAACACCGGGGAGCTGTTTTTT. Protein: CARSLGREEGWNTGELFF.

V usage is TRBV19 and J usage is TRBJ2-2; weak D call: TRBD1 (6 bases). CDR3 size: 14 residues. Germline assignment: CDR1 LNHDA and CDR2 SQIVND (reference sequence). Trimming pared 7 bases from V and 0 bases from J, leaving 9 bases between. The CDR3 nucleotides read TGTGCCAGTAAGGGGGTATCGAACACCGGGGAGCTGTTTTTT. The encoded protein is CASKGVSNTGELFF.

The chain uses TRBV7-9 and TRBJ2-5; D is unresolved. The CDR3 is 11 amino acids. Trimming cost V 5 bases and J 2 bases, with 3 bases left between them. Per germline, CDR1 SEHNR and CDR2 FQNEAQ (reference sequence). The CDR3 is CASSAQETQYF. The CDR3 DNA is TGTGCCAGCAGCGCGCAAGAGACCCAGTACTTC. The complete variable domain, with remaining parts taken from reference TRBV7-9 and TRBJ2-5, reads DTGVSQNPRHKITKRGQNVTFRCDPISEHNRLYWYRQTLGQGPEFLTYFQNEAQLEKSRLLSDRFSAERPKGSFSTLEIQRTEQGDSAMYLCASSAQETQYFGPGTRLLVL.

The V and J genes are TRBV6-1 and TRBJ2-3; D may be TRBD1 (5 bases). Trimming took 7 bases from V and 3 from J, leaving 11 bases between them. Germline lookup yields CDR1 MNHNS and CDR2 SASEGT. The CDR3 consists of 13 residues. The CDR3 here is CASKLRETDTQYF. The CDR3 DNA reads TGTGCCAGCAAACTCAGGGAAACAGATACGCAGTATTTT.

The rearrangement links TRBV6-5 to TRBJ1-2; weak D call: TRBD1 (5 bases). Germline CDR1 is MNHEY and CDR2 is SVGAGI. V was pared by 6 bases and J by 8 bases, with 16 bases between. This CDR3 is 13 amino acids long. The CDR3 DNA reads as TGTGCCAGCAGCTTTGACAGCTCGGGCGGCTACACCTTC. Amino acid sequence: CASSFDSSGGYTF.

This chain connects TRBV2 to TRBJ2-2; D might be TRBD1 (6 bases). The germline V and J ends were trimmed by 6 bases and 5 bases, with 19 bases remaining between them. From germline, CDR1 is SNHLY and CDR2 FYNNEI. The CDR3 extends over 16 amino acids. The CDR3 DNA reads as TGTGCCAGCAGACCCGACTCACAGGGTTTAACCGGGGAGCTGTTTTTT. It translates to CASRPDSQGLTGELFF.

This clone appeared a single time. V gene TRBV5-1 combines with J gene TRBJ2-7; 12 positions agree with TRBD2. CDR3 length equals 15 residues. J gave up 5 bases and V 4 bases, and 7 bases lay outside the gene matches. From germline, CDR1 is SGHRS and CDR2 YFSETQ. This CDR3 reads CASSPLAGGPNEQYF. The CDR3 nucleotides read TGCGCCAGCAGCCCTCTAGCGGGAGGGCCCAACGAGCAGTACTTC.

CDR3 in DNA: TGTGCCAGCACAATCGACCTCTATGGCTACACCTTC. Translation gives CASTIDLYGYTF. The V gene is TRBV18, the J gene TRBJ1-2; D unclear. The germline V and J ends were trimmed by 8 bases and 4 bases, with 11 bases remaining between them. The CDR3 extends over 12 amino acids. The V gene's germline CDR1 is KGHSH and CDR2 LQKENI.

This sequence joins TRBV10-2 and TRBJ2-7, with a weak D call TRBD1 (6 bases). The CDR3 covers 12 residues. The ends were cut back, 6 bases at V and 4 bases at J, with 10 bases in the middle. Germline V gene lookup returns CDR1 WSHSY and CDR2 SAAADI. Here the CDR3 DNA reads TGCGCCAGCAGCTCCCAGGGGTACGAGCAGTACTTC. The encoded protein is CASSSQGYEQYF.

This chain joins TRBV10-3 and TRBJ2-5; TRBD2 matches at 13 bases. Germline V gives CDR1 ENHRY, CDR2 SYGVKD. With 1 base clipped from V and 3 bases from J, the junction kept 2 bases outside the gene matches. This CDR3 is built from 16 residues. The CDR3 loop is CAISEWTSGGKETQYF. For the CDR3, the DNA is TGTGCCATCAGTGAGTGGACTAGCGGGGGTAAAGAGACCCAGTACTTC.

V gene TRBV6-4 combines with J gene TRBJ1-6; D is perhaps TRBD1 (5 bases). Germline V lookup: CDR1 MRHNA, CDR2 SNTAGT. This CDR3 has 19 residues. The V gene lost 6 bases and the J gene lost 4 bases, with 25 bases spanning the gap. Here the CDR3 reads CASREGEAAPRSYNSPLHF. In DNA, the CDR3 is TGTGCCAGCAGGGAAGGGGAGGCGGCTCCTCGAAGTTATAATTCACCCCTCCACTTT.

V usage is TRBV25-1 and J usage is TRBJ2-1; D ambiguous. This CDR3 has 13 amino acids. Germline lookup yields CDR1 MGHDK and CDR2 SYGVNS. The V end lost 3 bases, the J end lost 3 bases, and 6 bases lay between the germline ends. CDR3 in DNA: TGTGCCAGCAGTGAGTTCAGCTACAATGAGCAGTTCTTC. Its translation is CASSEFSYNEQFF.

This clone was counted a single time. J is TRBJ2-1 and V is TRBV10-2; TRBD2 is a possible D gene (6 bases). V lost 4 bases and J lost 4, with 14 bases in between. This CDR3 has 15 amino acids. CDR1 is WSHSY and CDR2 is SAAADI in the germline V gene. The CDR3: CASSGGGAVYNEQFF. In DNA, the CDR3 is TGCGCCAGCAGTGGAGGAGGGGCGGTTTACAATGAGCAGTTCTTC.

Of note for this clone: Germline is not matched at one junction end, which may reflect a read error. The CDR3 region has the DNA TGCGCCAGCAGTTACATTTTCGGCAGCTCCCACGAGCAGTACTTC. Protein: CASSYIFGSSHEQYF. The gene calls are TRBV10-2 and TRBJ2-7; no clear D gene. Germline values: CDR1 WSHSY, CDR2 SAAADI. The CDR3 is made up of 15 amino acids.

The rearrangement joins TRBV5-4 to TRBJ1-1; no definite D call. Germline V gene lookup returns CDR1 SGHNT and CDR2 YYREEE (reference sequence). The CDR3 loop spans 15 amino acids. V was clipped by 1 base and J by 0 bases, with 10 bases between them. This CDR3 reads CASSLSPLMNTEAFF. The CDR3, as DNA: TGTGCCAGCAGCTTGTCACCTCTAATGAACACTGAAGCTTTCTTT.